These 17 T cell receptor beta chains were sequenced from one sample in a study of TIL therapy for anti-PD-1-resistant metastatic lung cancer. The libraries were made with immunoSEQ v3. Profiled with immunoSEQ multiplex PCR; TCRdb holds only in-frame clones, not every one. The data hold more than 90,000 clones, with 50% to 70% observed a single time. Time point specified: pre-treatment sample, taken before nivolumab and TIL therapy. Tumor tissue came from excised metastases, mostly pleural nodules or supraclavicular lymph nodes. Source: tumor tissue, taken at baseline. Receptor source: a person aged 25-80 years with non-small cell lung cancer.

The chain uses TRBV7-2 and TRBJ2-1, with 8 bases matching TRBD2. Germline CDR1 SGHTA, CDR2 FQGNSA. V was clipped by 7 bases and J by 7 bases; unmatched bases: 12. The CDR3 length is 15 residues. Here the CDR3 reads CASTPARGGLNEQFF. The CDR3 DNA follows: TGTGCCAGCACCCCAGCCCGCGGGGGGTTGAATGAGCAGTTCTTC.

This clone is a singleton in its sample. This chain connects TRBV5-8 to TRBJ2-1; D is tentatively TRBD1 or TRBD2 (5 bases each). V was clipped by 1 base and J by 6 bases, with 8 bases between them. The CDR3 loop spans 13 amino acids. The germline gives CDR1 SGHTS, CDR2 YDEGEE. The CDR3 region is CASSLYGGNEQFF. The DNA of the CDR3 is TGTGCCAGCAGCTTGTATGGGGGCAATGAGCAGTTCTTC.

V gene TRBV24-1 combines with J gene TRBJ2-1, with D possibly matching TRBD2 (6 bases). The ends were cut back, 4 bases at V and 9 bases at J, with 15 bases in the middle. The CDR3 is made up of 14 amino acids. Germline V gives CDR1 KGHDR, CDR2 SFDVKD. The CDR3 protein is CATSERGGVSEQFF. The CDR3 DNA reads as TGTGCCACCAGTGAAAGGGGCGGGGTGAGTGAGCAGTTCTTC.

The chain combines TRBV25-1 with TRBJ1-4; D not certain. Trimming removed 6 bases at V and 8 bases at J, with 19 bases between. Germline CDR1 and CDR2: MGHDK and SYGVNS. The CDR3 is made up of 15 amino acids. The CDR3 sequence is CASSSTRNIQEKLFF. DNA for the CDR3: TGTGCCAGCAGCAGCACCCGCAACATTCAGGAAAAACTGTTTTTT.

This clone has just one count. The chain uses TRBV13 and TRBJ2-7; 8 bases agree with TRBD2. The CDR3 has 14 residues. After removal of 5 bases from V and 6 bases from J, the junction contained 9 bases not matched to a gene. Germline V lookup: CDR1 PRHDT, CDR2 FYEKMQ (reference sequence). The CDR3: CASSRPGLVSEQYF. In nucleotides, the CDR3 is TGTGCCAGCAGCAGACCGGGACTAGTATCCGAGCAGTACTTC.

This clone was detected once. This chain uses TRBV4-3 with TRBJ1-2; no clear D gene. CDR3 length equals 14 residues. Germline lookup yields CDR1 LGHNA and CDR2 YSLEER. Trimming removed 0 bases at V and 2 bases at J, with 7 bases between. CDR3 in DNA: TGCGCCAGCAGCCAAGACGGAGGGAACTATGGCTACACCTTC. Its translation: CASSQDGGNYGYTF.

The chain is built from TRBV4-1 and TRBJ2-5; D might be TRBD1 (5 bases). There are 13 residues in the CDR3. The ends were cut back, 3 bases at V and 5 bases at J, with 10 bases in the middle. From germline, CDR1 is MGHRA and CDR2 YSYEKL. This CDR3 is CASSQAPGETQYF. The CDR3 nucleotides are TGCGCCAGCAGCCAGGCCCCAGGGGAGACCCAGTACTTC.

This clone was detected a few times. The chain combines TRBV7-6 with TRBJ2-5; D may match TRBD1 or TRBD2 (5 bases each). CDR3 length: 15 amino acids. Trimming removed 2 bases from V and 9 bases from J, with 19 bases in between. The V gene's germline CDR1 is SGHVS and CDR2 FNYEAQ. The CDR3 reads CASSLPGLRRGAQYF. The CDR3 bases are TGTGCCAGCAGCTTACCCGGGCTGAGACGAGGGGCCCAGTACTTC.

This clone was detected only a few times. The V gene is TRBV19, the J gene TRBJ2-5; D is possibly TRBD1 or TRBD2 (5 bases each). This CDR3 has 15 amino acids. The ends were cut back, 3 bases at V and 5 bases at J, with 16 bases in the middle. Germline V CDR1 and CDR2: LNHDA, SQIVND (reference sequence). This CDR3 reads CASSISPGRGETQYF. CDR3 DNA sequence: TGTGCCAGTAGTATCTCGCCAGGGCGCGGGGAGACCCAGTACTTC. Full variable domain (missing parts from reference TRBV19 and TRBJ2-5): DGGITQSPKYLFRKEGQNVTLSCEQNLNHDAMYWYRQDPGQGLRLIYYSQIVNDFQKGDIAEGYSVSREKKESFPLTVTSAQKNPTAFYLCASSISPGRGETQYFGPGTRLLVL.

The CDR3 region has the DNA TGCGCCAGCAGCTTGGAACTAGCGGGAGGTTCCTACGAGCAGTACTTC. Translated, it gives CASSLELAGGSYEQYF. The chain couples TRBV5-1 to TRBJ2-7; 12 bases fit TRBD2. The CDR3 loop spans 16 amino acids. Trimming cost V 0 bases and J 1 base; bases outside gene matches: 2. Germline V gene sequence: CDR1 SGHRS, CDR2 YFSETQ.

The chain uses TRBV19 and TRBJ2-1; possibly TRBD1 for D (6 bases). This CDR3 contains 13 residues. The V end lost 7 bases, the J end lost 4 bases, and 11 bases lay between the germline ends. Germline V gene lookup returns CDR1 LNHDA and CDR2 SQIVND (reference sequence). CDR3 protein: CASKGVGYNEQFF. The CDR3 region has the DNA TGTGCCAGTAAGGGGGTAGGGTACAATGAGCAGTTCTTC. The whole variable domain, remainder taken from reference TRBV19 and TRBJ2-1, is DGGITQSPKYLFRKEGQNVTLSCEQNLNHDAMYWYRQDPGQGLRLIYYSQIVNDFQKGDIAEGYSVSREKKESFPLTVTSAQKNPTAFYLCASKGVGYNEQFFGPGTRLTVL.

This clone was counted between two and nine times. V gene TRBV24-1 combines with J gene TRBJ1-4; D gene uncertain. The germline V gene encodes CDR1 KGHDR and CDR2 SFDVKD. V dropped 7 bases and J dropped 8 bases, with 10 bases sitting between them. The CDR3 runs to 12 residues. Written as DNA, the CDR3 is TGTGCCACCAGCCACGTGGGAGAAAAACTGTTTTTT. It translates to CATSHVGEKLFF.

The chain recombines TRBV11-3 with TRBJ1-1; D is possibly TRBD1 (6 bases). This CDR3 has 14 residues. Trimming shortened V by 1 base and J by 4 bases, and 10 bases separated the two germline ends. CDR1 is SGHNT and CDR2 is YENEEA in the germline V gene. The CDR3 protein is CASSLGSRGTEAFF. The CDR3 bases are TGTGCCAGCAGCTTAGGTAGCAGGGGCACTGAAGCTTTCTTT.

This chain connects TRBV4-2 to TRBJ2-3; D ambiguous. There are 15 residues in the CDR3. The V gene lost 0 bases and the J gene lost 5 bases, with 12 bases spanning the gap. Germline CDR1 reads LGHNA; CDR2 reads YNFKEQ. CDR3 sequence: CASSQDRLGVDTQYF. The CDR3 DNA reads as TGTGCCAGCAGCCAAGATCGTCTAGGAGTAGATACGCAGTATTTT.

The chain is built from TRBV7-9 and TRBJ2-3; 8 nucleotides agree with TRBD1. The CDR3 totals 15 residues. CDR1 is SEHNR, CDR2 FQNEAQ, per germline (reference sequence). The V and J ends lost 5 bases and 1 base, in that order; junction bases with no gene match: 5. The CDR3 here is CASSRDRLGTDTQYF. Written as DNA, the CDR3 is TGTGCCAGCAGCCGGGACAGGCTTGGCACAGATACGCAGTATTTT.

The chain has TRBV7-3 and TRBJ2-2; D remains ambiguous. Trimming took off 5 bases at V and 4 bases at J, with 8 bases between the two ends. The CDR3 extends over 13 amino acids. Per the germline V gene, CDR1 is SGHTA and CDR2 is FQGTGA. The CDR3 sequence: CASSKGPTGELFF. The CDR3, as DNA: TGTGCCAGCAGCAAAGGGCCCACCGGGGAGCTGTTTTTT. Combining the CDR3 with reference TRBV7-3 and TRBJ2-2 gives the whole variable domain GAGVSQTPSNKVTEKGKYVELRCDPISGHTALYWYRQSLGQGPEFLIYFQGTGAADDSGLPNDRFFAVRPEGSVSTLKIQRTERGDSAVYLCASSKGPTGELFFGEGSRLTVL.

The chain uses TRBV3-1 (or the pseudogene TRBV3-2) and TRBJ2-3; D unclear. Trimming took off 0 bases at V and 3 bases at J, with 13 bases between the two ends. CDR1 LGHDT and CDR2 YNNKEL come from the germline V gene (reference sequence). CDR3 length: 16 residues. The CDR3 region has the DNA TGTGCCAGCAGCCAAGAGAGGCGCTATCGGACAGATACGCAGTATTTT. Protein product: CASSQERRYRTDTQYF.